Below, one T cell receptor beta chain is given with its context. The germline V and J ends were trimmed by 2 bases and 7 bases, with 12 bases remaining between them. CDR1 and CDR2 (germline): SGDLS, YYNGEE. CDR3 size: 13 residues. The data are from a study of blood T cell repertoires in COVID-19. TCRdb keeps only in-frame clones here, not all; method: immunoSEQ multiplex PCR. In the table there are approximately 190,000 clones, 84% of which are singletons. Sequencing was done on a sample of peripheral blood. This TCR came from a man aged 25-40 years with active or convalescent COVID-19. The J gene is TRBJ1-2, the V gene TRBV9, with TRBD1 as a possible D gene (5 bases). CDR3 residues: CASSVTDLSGYTF. CDR3 sequence (DNA): TGTGCCAGCAGCGTGACAGACCTAAGTGGCTACACCTTC.